The source of this T cell receptor beta chain is a study of molecular identifiers for immune sequencing clone quantification. Germline CDR1 and CDR2: MGHRA and YSYEKL. The CDR3 is made up of 15 amino acids. Trimming took off 0 bases at V and 6 bases at J, with 12 bases between the two ends. The bulk TCR libraries were made with methods described before and with listed TCR primers. MiXCR, applied by TCRdb to the PCR reads, yields one record per CDR3 protein. The sample shows about 640,000 distinct CDR3 sequences, approximately 20% of them seen only once. This clonotype was counted many times. The sequenced sample consisted of naive CD8+ T cells from blood, with Jurkat cell RNA spiked in. The subset denotes: FACS-sorted CD8+CD4-CCR7+CD45RA+ naive T cells. The sequence was obtained from a human donor in good health. Some libraries in this study had Jurkat cell RNA spiked in. The chain links TRBV4-1 to TRBJ1-5, with D possibly TRBD1 on 5 matching bases. CDR3 coding DNA: TGCGCCAGCAGCCAAGACGCGGGGGTGTTTCAGCCCCAGCATTTT. It codes for CASSQDAGVFQPQHF.